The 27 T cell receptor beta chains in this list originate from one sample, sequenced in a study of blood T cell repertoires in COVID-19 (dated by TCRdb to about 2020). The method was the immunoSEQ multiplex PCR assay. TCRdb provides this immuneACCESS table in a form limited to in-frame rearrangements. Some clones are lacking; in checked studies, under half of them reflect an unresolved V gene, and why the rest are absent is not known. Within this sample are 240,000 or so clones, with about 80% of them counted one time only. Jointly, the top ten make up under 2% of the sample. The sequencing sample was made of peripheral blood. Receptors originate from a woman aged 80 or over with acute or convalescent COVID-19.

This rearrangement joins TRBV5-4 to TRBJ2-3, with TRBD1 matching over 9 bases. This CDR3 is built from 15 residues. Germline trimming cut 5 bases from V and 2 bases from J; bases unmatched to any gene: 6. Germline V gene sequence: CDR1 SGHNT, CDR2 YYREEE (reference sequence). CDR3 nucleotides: TGTGCCAGCAGTGCCGGGACAGGGTCCACAGATACGCAGTATTTT. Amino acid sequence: CASSAGTGSTDTQYF.

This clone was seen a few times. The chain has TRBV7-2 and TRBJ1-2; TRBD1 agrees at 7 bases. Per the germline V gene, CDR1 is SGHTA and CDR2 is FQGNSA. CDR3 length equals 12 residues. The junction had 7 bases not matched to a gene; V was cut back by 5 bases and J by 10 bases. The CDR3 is CASSADRAVYTF. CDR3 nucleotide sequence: TGTGCCAGCAGCGCAGACAGGGCCGTCTACACCTTC.

The CDR3 loop reads CASSLGPGSGNTIYF. In DNA form, the CDR3 reads TGTGCCAGCAGCTTAGGGCCAGGCTCTGGAAACACCATATATTTT. J is TRBJ1-3 and V is TRBV7-9; D remains unclear. V was cut by 1 base and J by 0 bases, with 7 bases left in between. CDR1 SEHNR and CDR2 FQNEAQ come from the germline V gene (reference sequence). The CDR3 contains 15 residues.

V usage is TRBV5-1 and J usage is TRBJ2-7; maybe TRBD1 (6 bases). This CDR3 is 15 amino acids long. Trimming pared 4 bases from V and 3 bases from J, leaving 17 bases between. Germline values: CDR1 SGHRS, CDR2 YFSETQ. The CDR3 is CASSIEPGHSYEQYF. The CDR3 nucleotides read TGCGCCAGCAGCATAGAACCGGGACATAGCTACGAGCAGTACTTC. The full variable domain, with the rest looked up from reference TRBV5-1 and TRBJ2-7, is KAGVTQTPRYLIKTRGQQVTLSCSPISGHRSVSWYQQTPGQGLQFLFEYFSETQRNKGNFPGRFSGRQFSNSRSEMNVSTLELGDSALYLCASSIEPGHSYEQYFGPGTRLTVT.

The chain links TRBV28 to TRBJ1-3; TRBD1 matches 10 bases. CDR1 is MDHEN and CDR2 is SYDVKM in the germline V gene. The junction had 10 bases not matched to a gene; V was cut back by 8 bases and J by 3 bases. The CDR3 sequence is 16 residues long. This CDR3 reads CASSLPDRGLGNTIYF. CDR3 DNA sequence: TGTGCCAGCTCCCTCCCTGACAGGGGGCTTGGAAACACCATATATTTT.

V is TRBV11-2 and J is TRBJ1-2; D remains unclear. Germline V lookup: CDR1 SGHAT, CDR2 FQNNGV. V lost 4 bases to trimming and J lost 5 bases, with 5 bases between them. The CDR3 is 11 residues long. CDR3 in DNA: TGTGCCAGCAGCTCCCTGTATGGCTACACCTTC. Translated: CASSSLYGYTF.

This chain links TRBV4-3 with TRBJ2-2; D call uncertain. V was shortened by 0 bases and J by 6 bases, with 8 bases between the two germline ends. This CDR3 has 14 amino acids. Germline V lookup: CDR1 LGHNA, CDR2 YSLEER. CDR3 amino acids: CASSQDGVAGELFF. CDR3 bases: TGCGCCAGCAGCCAAGACGGTGTGGCCGGGGAGCTGTTTTTT.

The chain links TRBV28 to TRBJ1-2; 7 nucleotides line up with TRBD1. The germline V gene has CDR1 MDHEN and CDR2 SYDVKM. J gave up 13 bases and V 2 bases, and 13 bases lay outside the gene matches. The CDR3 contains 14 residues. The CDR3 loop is CASSLHTTGLISTF. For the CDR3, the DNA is TGTGCCAGCAGTTTACATACGACAGGGCTGATTAGCACCTTC.

The CDR3 reads CASSKRGQGRGQETQYF. In DNA, the CDR3 is TGTGCCAGCAGCAAAAGAGGACAGGGTCGGGGGCAAGAGACCCAGTACTTC. This chain connects TRBV13 to TRBJ2-5, with 8 bases identical to TRBD1. The junction had 13 bases not matched to a gene; V was cut back by 5 bases and J by 2 bases. The CDR3 consists of 17 residues. CDR1 and CDR2 (germline): PRHDT, FYEKMQ (reference sequence).

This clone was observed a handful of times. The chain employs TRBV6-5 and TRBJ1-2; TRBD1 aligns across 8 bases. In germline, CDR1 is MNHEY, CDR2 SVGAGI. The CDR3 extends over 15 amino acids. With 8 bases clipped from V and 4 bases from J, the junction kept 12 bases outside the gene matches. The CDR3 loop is CASFLEPGGSYGYTF. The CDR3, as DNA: TGTGCCAGCTTTCTTGAACCAGGGGGCAGCTATGGCTACACCTTC.

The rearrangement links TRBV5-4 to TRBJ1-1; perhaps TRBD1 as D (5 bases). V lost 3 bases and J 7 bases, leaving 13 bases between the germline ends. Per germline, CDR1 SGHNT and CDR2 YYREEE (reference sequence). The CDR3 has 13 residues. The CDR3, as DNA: TGTGCCAGCAGCTCCCCCAGGGAGGTTGAAGCTTTCTTT. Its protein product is CASSSPREVEAFF.

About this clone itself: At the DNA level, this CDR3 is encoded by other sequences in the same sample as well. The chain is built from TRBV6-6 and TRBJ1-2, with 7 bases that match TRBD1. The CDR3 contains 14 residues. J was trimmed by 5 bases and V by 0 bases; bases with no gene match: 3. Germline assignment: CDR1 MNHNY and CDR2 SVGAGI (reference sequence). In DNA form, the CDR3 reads TGTGCCAGCAGTTACTCAGGGGGCGAATATGGCTACACCTTC. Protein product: CASSYSGGEYGYTF.

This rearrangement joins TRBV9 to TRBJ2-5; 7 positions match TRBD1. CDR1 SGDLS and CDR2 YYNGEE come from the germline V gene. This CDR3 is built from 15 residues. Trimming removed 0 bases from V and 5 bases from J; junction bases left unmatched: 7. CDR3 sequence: CASSVARQGRETQYF. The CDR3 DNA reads TGTGCCAGCAGCGTAGCTCGACAGGGTAGGGAGACCCAGTACTTC.

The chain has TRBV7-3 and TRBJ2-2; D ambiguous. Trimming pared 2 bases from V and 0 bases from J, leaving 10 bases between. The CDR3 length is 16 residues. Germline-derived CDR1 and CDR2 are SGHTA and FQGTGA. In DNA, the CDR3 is TGTGCCAGCAGCTTACAGGCACCGTCGAACACCGGGGAGCTGTTTTTT. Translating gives CASSLQAPSNTGELFF.

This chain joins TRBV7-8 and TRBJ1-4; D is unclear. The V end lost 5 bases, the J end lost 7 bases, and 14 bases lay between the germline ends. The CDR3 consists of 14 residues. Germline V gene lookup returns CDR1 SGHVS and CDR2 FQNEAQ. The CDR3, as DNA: TGTGCCAGCAGCAAATCGAGACTCGGTGAAAAACTGTTTTTT. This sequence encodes CASSKSRLGEKLFF. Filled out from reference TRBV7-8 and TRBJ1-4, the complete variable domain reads GAGVSQSPRYKVAKRGQDVALRCDPISGHVSLFWYQQALGQGPEFLTYFQNEAQLDKSGLPSDRFFAERPEGSVSTLKIQRTQQEDSAVYLCASSKSRLGEKLFFGSGTQLSVL.

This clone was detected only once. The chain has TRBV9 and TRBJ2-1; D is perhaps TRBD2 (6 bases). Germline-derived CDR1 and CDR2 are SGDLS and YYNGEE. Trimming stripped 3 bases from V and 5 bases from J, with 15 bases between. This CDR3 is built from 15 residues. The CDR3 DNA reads TGTGCCAGCAGCGGTGGAGGGATTGTACACAATGAGCAGTTCTTC. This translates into CASSGGGIVHNEQFF.

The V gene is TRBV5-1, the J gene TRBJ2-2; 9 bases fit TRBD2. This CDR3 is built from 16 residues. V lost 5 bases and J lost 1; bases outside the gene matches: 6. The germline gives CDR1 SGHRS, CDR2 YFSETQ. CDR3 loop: CASSLKTSGNTGELFF. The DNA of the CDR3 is TGCGCCAGCAGTCTTAAGACTAGCGGGAACACCGGGGAGCTGTTTTTT.

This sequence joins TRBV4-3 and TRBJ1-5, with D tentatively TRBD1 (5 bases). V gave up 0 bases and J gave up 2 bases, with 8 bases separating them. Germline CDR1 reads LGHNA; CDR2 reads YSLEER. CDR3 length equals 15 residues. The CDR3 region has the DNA TGCGCCAGCAGCCAAGACAGGGTTCGCAATCAGCCCCAGCATTTT. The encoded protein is CASSQDRVRNQPQHF.

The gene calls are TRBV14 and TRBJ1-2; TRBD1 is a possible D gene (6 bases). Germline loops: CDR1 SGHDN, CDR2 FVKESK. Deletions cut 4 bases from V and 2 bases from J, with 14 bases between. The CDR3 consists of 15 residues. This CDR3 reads CASSPRGGRNYGYTF. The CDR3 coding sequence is TGTGCCAGCAGCCCCCGGGGGGGGCGCAACTATGGCTACACCTTC. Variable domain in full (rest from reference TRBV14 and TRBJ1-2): EAGVTQFPSHSVIEKGQTVTLRCDPISGHDNLYWYRRVMGKEIKFLLHFVKESKQDESGMPNNRFLAERTGGTYSTLKVQPAELEDSGVYFCASSPRGGRNYGYTFGSGTRLTVV.

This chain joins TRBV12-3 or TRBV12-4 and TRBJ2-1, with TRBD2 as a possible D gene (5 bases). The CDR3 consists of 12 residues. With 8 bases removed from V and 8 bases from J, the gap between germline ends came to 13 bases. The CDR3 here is CASERTRHEQFF. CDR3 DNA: TGTGCCAGCGAGCGGACTCGACATGAGCAGTTCTTC.

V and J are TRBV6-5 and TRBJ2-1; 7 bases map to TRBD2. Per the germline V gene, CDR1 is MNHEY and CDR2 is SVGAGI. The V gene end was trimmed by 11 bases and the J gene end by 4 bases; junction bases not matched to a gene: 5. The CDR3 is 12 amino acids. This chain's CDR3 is CASVGGYNEQFF. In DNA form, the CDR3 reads TGTGCCTCGGTGGGGGGGTACAATGAGCAGTTCTTC.

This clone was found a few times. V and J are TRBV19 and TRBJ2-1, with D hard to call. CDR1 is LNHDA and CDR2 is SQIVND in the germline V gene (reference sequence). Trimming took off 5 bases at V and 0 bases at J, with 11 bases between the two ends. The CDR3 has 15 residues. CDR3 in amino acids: CASSPAISSYNEQFF. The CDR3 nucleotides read TGTGCCAGTAGTCCAGCGATCAGCTCCTACAATGAGCAGTTCTTC.

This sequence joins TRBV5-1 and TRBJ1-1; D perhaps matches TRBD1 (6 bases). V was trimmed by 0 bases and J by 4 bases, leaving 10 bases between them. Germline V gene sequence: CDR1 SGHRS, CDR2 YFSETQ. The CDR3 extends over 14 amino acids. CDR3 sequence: CASSLVGRGTEAFF. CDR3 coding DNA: TGCGCCAGCAGCTTGGTCGGCAGGGGCACTGAAGCTTTCTTT.

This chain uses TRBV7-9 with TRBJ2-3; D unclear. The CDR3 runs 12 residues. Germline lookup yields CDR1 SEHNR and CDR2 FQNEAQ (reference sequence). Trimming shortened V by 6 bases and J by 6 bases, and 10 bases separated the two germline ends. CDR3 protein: CASSPITDTQYF. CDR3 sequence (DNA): TGTGCCAGCAGTCCTATAACGGATACGCAGTATTTT.

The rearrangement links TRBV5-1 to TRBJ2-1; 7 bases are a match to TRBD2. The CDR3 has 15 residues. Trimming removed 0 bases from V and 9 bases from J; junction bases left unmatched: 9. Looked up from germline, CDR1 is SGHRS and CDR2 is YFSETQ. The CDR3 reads CASSLGGLESREQFF. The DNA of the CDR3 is TGCGCCAGCAGCTTGGGTGGACTAGAGTCCCGTGAGCAGTTCTTC.

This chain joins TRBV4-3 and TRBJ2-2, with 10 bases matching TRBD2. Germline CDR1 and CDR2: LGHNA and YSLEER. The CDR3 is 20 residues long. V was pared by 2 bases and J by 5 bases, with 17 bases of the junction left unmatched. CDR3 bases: TGCGCCAGCAGCCAACCCGGCGTAGCGGGGGGCCCTATTTTGACCGGGGAGCTGTTTTTT. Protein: CASSQPGVAGGPILTGELFF.

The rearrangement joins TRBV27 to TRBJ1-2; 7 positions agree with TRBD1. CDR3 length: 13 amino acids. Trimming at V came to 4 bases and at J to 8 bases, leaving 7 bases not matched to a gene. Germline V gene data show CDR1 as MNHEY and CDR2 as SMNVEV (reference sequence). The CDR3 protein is CASSSHQGGGYTF. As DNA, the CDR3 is TGTGCCAGCAGTTCGCACCAGGGGGGAGGCTACACCTTC.